The rows below give T cell receptor beta chains drawn from one sample of a study of shared clonotypes between healthy human individuals. This table comes from immunoSEQ multiplex PCR, and its TCRdb copy is limited to in-frame clones, with some not included. This sample carries millions of clones, more than 80% of them seen once, and the ten largest clones take around 0.15%. Sequenced input: naive CD4+ T cells sorted from blood. The receptors derive from a man aged 18-30 years in good health. CDR3s include the opening cysteine and the closing phenylalanine or tryptophan. D genes are given only for firm matches. For some rows the clone size is stated as once, few or many, or as a class when expanded; others skip it.

V: TRBV6-1
D: -
size: -
J: TRBJ1-2
CDR3: CASSENGDPYGYTF
DNA: TGTGCCAGCAGTGAAAACGGGGACCCCTATGGCTACACCTTC

V: TRBV5-1
D: -
size: -
J: TRBJ2-7
CDR3: CASSSGQTTYEQYF
DNA: TGCGCCAGCAGCTCCGGACAAACTACCTACGAGCAGTACTTC

V: TRBV10-3
D: -
size: -
J: TRBJ1-2
CDR3: CAISELPERAGTF
DNA: TGTGCCATCAGTGAACTGCCCGAACGGGCGGGCACCTTC

V: TRBV7-8
D: -
size: -
J: TRBJ2-7
CDR3: CASSLGVSGYEQYF
DNA: TGTGCCAGCAGCTTAGGTGTTAGCGGCTACGAGCAGTACTTC

V: TRBV30
D: -
size: -
J: TRBJ1-2
CDR3: CAWADTNYGYTF
DNA: TGTGCCTGGGCTGACACCAACTATGGCTACACCTTC

V: TRBV5-4
D: -
size: -
J: TRBJ2-1
CDR3: CASSQPGLTAGNEQFF
DNA: TGTGCCAGCAGCCAACCGGGACTCACCGCGGGCAATGAGCAGTTCTTC

V: TRBV2
D: TRBD2
size: -
J: TRBJ2-3
CDR3: CASSGLAVNTQYF
DNA: TGTGCCAGCAGTGGACTAGCGGTTAATACGCAGTATTTT

V: TRBV7-3
D: TRBD1
size: -
J: TRBJ2-2
CDR3: CASRSTGDTGELFF
DNA: TGTGCCAGCAGATCGACAGGGGACACCGGGGAGCTGTTTTTT

V: TRBV7-2
D: -
size: -
J: TRBJ2-1
CDR3: CASSPGRSSYNEQFF
DNA: TGTGCCAGCAGCCCCGGGAGAAGCTCCTACAATGAGCAGTTCTTC

V: TRBV27
D: -
size: -
J: TRBJ2-5
CDR3: CASSSAQETQYF
DNA: TGTGCCAGCAGTTCGGCCCAAGAGACCCAGTACTTC

V: TRBV29-1
D: TRBD1
size: -
J: TRBJ1-1
CDR3: CSARGQGGTEAFF
DNA: TGCAGCGCTAGGGGACAGGGGGGCACTGAAGCTTTCTTT

V: TRBV4-1
D: TRBD2
size: -
J: TRBJ2-7
CDR3: CASSHGLAGNYEQYF
DNA: TGCGCCAGCAGCCACGGACTAGCGGGGAACTACGAGCAGTACTTC

V: TRBV28
D: TRBD1
size: -
J: TRBJ1-2
CDR3: CASSPQGAHYGYTF
DNA: TGTGCCAGCAGCCCTCAGGGGGCGCATTATGGCTACACCTTC

V: TRBV6-6
D: -
size: -
J: TRBJ2-1
CDR3: CASSPQGRGQFF
DNA: TGTGCCAGCAGTCCCCAGGGCAGGGGGCAGTTCTTC

V: TRBV5-4
D: -
size: -
J: TRBJ2-5
CDR3: CASSSGLKETQYF
DNA: TGTGCCAGCAGCTCTGGACTGAAAGAGACCCAGTACTTC

V: TRBV18
D: -
size: -
J: TRBJ1-2
CDR3: CASSLSRGGEANYGYTF
DNA: TGTGCCAGCTCACTCTCTCGGGGTGGAGAGGCTAACTATGGCTACACCTTC

V: TRBV6-1
D: TRBD1
size: -
J: TRBJ2-7
CDR3: CASNLQGSAYEQYF
DNA: TGTGCCAGCAACTTACAGGGGTCCGCCTACGAGCAGTACTTC

V: TRBV19
D: -
size: few
J: TRBJ1-5
CDR3: CASSISGGNQPQHF
DNA: TGTGCCAGTAGTATTTCAGGAGGCAATCAGCCCCAGCATTTT

V: TRBV10-3
D: -
size: -
J: TRBJ2-3
CDR3: CAISGAQPTDTQYF
DNA: TGTGCCATCAGTGGGGCTCAGCCCACAGATACGCAGTATTTT

V: TRBV27
D: -
size: -
J: TRBJ1-1
CDR3: CASKVSLGRSMNTEAFF
DNA: TGTGCCAGCAAGGTTAGCCTCGGGCGATCTATGAACACTGAAGCTTTCTTT

V: TRBV2
D: -
size: -
J: TRBJ1-2
CDR3: CASSEAVTSYGYTF
DNA: TGTGCCAGCAGTGAAGCGGTCACCTCCTATGGCTACACCTTC

V: TRBV7-9
D: -
size: -
J: TRBJ1-2
CDR3: CASSLGGTDAVKGYTF
DNA: TGTGCCAGCAGCTTAGGAGGGACGGACGCCGTGAAAGGCTACACCTTC

V: TRBV30
D: -
size: -
J: TRBJ1-2
CDR3: CAWSWGGDYGYTF
DNA: TGTGCCTGGAGTTGGGGGGGTGACTATGGCTACACCTTC

V: TRBV4-1
D: -
size: -
J: TRBJ2-1
CDR3: CASSHLNSLEQFF
DNA: TGCGCCAGCAGCCACCTGAATTCTCTTGAGCAGTTCTTC

V: TRBV11-3
D: -
size: once
J: TRBJ1-6
CDR3: CASSSRTDYNSPLHF
DNA: TGTGCCAGCAGCTCAAGGACGGATTATAATTCACCCCTCCACTTT

V: TRBV7-2
D: -
size: -
J: TRBJ1-1
CDR3: CASRFDRQNTEAFF
DNA: TGTGCCAGCAGATTCGACAGGCAGAACACTGAAGCTTTCTTT